The 25 T cell receptor beta chains below were found in one sample sequenced in a study of blood T cell repertoires in COVID-19. TCRdb's table, derived via immunoSEQ multiplex PCR, lists solely in-frame clones and lacks some. Altogether 120,000 to 150,000 clones are present, approximately 90% being singletons, with the ten largest covering more than 2.5%. The sequencing sample was made of peripheral blood. These receptors all stem from a human donor with COVID-19, enrolled during active disease. The donor label of this sample is uncertain.

This clone was observed a handful of times. V and J are TRBV12-3 or TRBV12-4 and TRBJ1-1, with D perhaps matching TRBD1 (6 bases). The germline V and J ends were trimmed by 7 bases and 1 base, with 10 bases remaining between them. The CDR3 loop spans 13 amino acids. The chain's CDR3 is CASIRTANTEAFF. The CDR3 region has the DNA TGTGCCAGCATCCGGACAGCGAACACTGAAGCTTTCTTT.

This chain links TRBV7-8 with TRBJ2-1, with 7 positions matching TRBD2. The ends lost 5 bases at V and 10 bases at J; junction bases unmatched: 11. CDR1 is SGHVS, CDR2 FQNEAQ, per germline. The CDR3 extends over 14 amino acids. The CDR3 sequence is CASSISWTSREQFF. DNA of the CDR3: TGTGCCAGCAGCATATCTTGGACTAGTCGGGAGCAGTTCTTC.

The CDR3 region is CASSQVPLHQPQHF. The DNA for the CDR3 is TGTGCCAGCAGCCAAGTCCCCCTCCATCAGCCCCAGCATTTT. The chain is built from TRBV3-1 (or the pseudogene TRBV3-2) and TRBJ1-5; D unclear. The ends were cut back, 1 base at V and 5 bases at J, with 9 bases in the middle. The length of the CDR3 is 14 residues. The germline V gene encodes CDR1 LGHDT and CDR2 YNNKEL (reference sequence).

There are a few counts of this clone. This sequence joins TRBV11-2 and TRBJ1-1, with 7 positions matching TRBD1. Trimming took 1 base from V and 1 from J; bases not matched to a gene: 0. Germline V gene lookup returns CDR1 SGHAT and CDR2 FQNNGV. The CDR3 totals 14 residues. CDR3 protein: CASSLGQGNTEAFF. In nucleotides, the CDR3 is TGTGCCAGCAGCTTAGGACAGGGGAACACTGAAGCTTTCTTT.

The V call is TRBV27, the J call TRBJ2-3; TRBD2 agrees at 8 bases. Per the germline V gene, CDR1 is MNHEY and CDR2 is SMNVEV (reference sequence). This CDR3 comprises 16 residues. V shed 8 bases, J shed 6 bases, and the junction held 16 bases outside the gene matches. In nucleotides, the CDR3 is TGTGCCAGCTCCCGTGAGACGGGAGGGCCAGGCGATACGCAGTATTTT. Amino acid sequence: CASSRETGGPGDTQYF.

This clone was counted a few times. The V call is TRBV20-1, the J call TRBJ2-3; tentative D call: TRBD2 (6 bases). Trimming left V 3 bases short and J 2 bases short, with 12 bases between. The CDR3 consists of 14 residues. The germline CDR1 and CDR2 sequences are DFQATT and SNEGSKA (reference sequence). Here the CDR3 reads CSASGEVPTDTQYF. As DNA, the CDR3 is TGCAGTGCTAGTGGGGAGGTCCCCACAGATACGCAGTATTTT.

Here the CDR3 reads CASSPLGRGKTEAFF. The CDR3 DNA reads as TGTGCCAGCAGCCCCCTCGGCAGGGGAAAGACTGAAGCTTTCTTT. The rearrangement joins TRBV6-2 or TRBV6-3 to TRBJ1-1, with D possibly matching TRBD1 (6 bases). The CDR3 has 15 amino acids. The germline V gene has CDR1 MNHEY and CDR2 SVGEGT. V shed 6 bases and J shed 5 bases, with 19 bases lying between them.

This sequence joins TRBV3-1 (or the pseudogene TRBV3-2) and TRBJ2-5, with 9 positions matching TRBD1. CDR3 length equals 13 residues. Germline CDR1 and CDR2: LGHDT and YNNKEL (reference sequence). J lost 2 bases, V lost 8 bases, and 3 bases had no gene match. CDR3 sequence: CASRGQGQETQYF. The CDR3 DNA is TGTGCCAGCCGCGGACAGGGGCAAGAGACCCAGTACTTC.

This chain uses TRBV6-5 with TRBJ2-7; no clear D gene. This CDR3 has 15 amino acids. Germline V gives CDR1 MNHEY, CDR2 SVGAGI. Trimming shortened V by 6 bases and J by 0 bases, and 15 bases separated the two germline ends. The CDR3 spells CASRPTERSSYEQYF. CDR3 DNA: TGTGCCAGCAGACCGACTGAGAGGAGCTCCTACGAGCAGTACTTC.

In nucleotides, the CDR3 is TGCACCAGCAGCCAAACCGGGACAAGATCCTACCACGAGCAGTACTTC. Its translation is CTSSQTGTRSYHEQYF. The chain uses TRBV1 and TRBJ2-7; the DNA was not compared with TRBD1, the D call given in the table. TRBV1 is classified as a pseudogene. The CDR3 loop spans 16 amino acids.

The J gene is TRBJ2-1, the V gene TRBV12-5, with unresolved D. Germline V lookup: CDR1 LGHNT, CDR2 FRNRAP. The CDR3 loop spans 13 amino acids. Between the trimmed V and J ends, which lost 3 bases and 5 bases, there was a span of 8 bases. The CDR3 bases are TGTGCTAGTGGTTTTTACACCAACAATGAGCAGTTCTTC. Encoded protein: CASGFYTNNEQFF.

This clone occurred once. The V gene is TRBV7-9, the J gene TRBJ2-7; 7 bases fit TRBD2. The CDR3 runs 16 residues. Germline CDR1 and CDR2: SEHNR and FQNEAQ (reference sequence). V trimming: 0 bases; J trimming: 4 bases; junction bases outside the gene matches: 9. In nucleotides, the CDR3 is TGTGCCAGCAGCTTAGCGTTAGGGCTAGCGGATTACGAGCAGTACTTC. The encoded protein is CASSLALGLADYEQYF.

The rearrangement links TRBV12-3 or TRBV12-4 to TRBJ1-6; no reliable D call. V lost 1 base to trimming and J lost 10 bases, with 8 bases between them. This CDR3 contains 13 residues. The CDR3 here is CASSLGANSPLHF. The CDR3, as DNA: TGTGCCAGCAGTTTAGGGGCGAACTCACCCCTCCACTTT.

The chain combines TRBV6-5 with TRBJ2-3; D not resolved. The germline gives CDR1 MNHEY, CDR2 SVGAGI. V lost 7 bases and J 2 bases, leaving 10 bases between the germline ends. The CDR3 totals 13 residues. This CDR3 reads CASKPPSTDTQYF. CDR3 sequence (DNA): TGTGCCAGCAAGCCCCCCTCCACAGATACGCAGTATTTT.

This sequence joins TRBV12-3 or TRBV12-4 and TRBJ2-3; 7 bases match TRBD2. Trimming at V came to 6 bases and at J to 4 bases, leaving 4 bases not matched to a gene. The CDR3 is made up of 13 amino acids. The CDR3 coding sequence is TGTGCCAGCAGGCTGACTAGCTCAGATACGCAGTATTTT. This encodes CASRLTSSDTQYF.

The gene calls are TRBV18 and TRBJ1-2; no firm D call. Looked up from germline, CDR1 is KGHSH and CDR2 is LQKENI. Trimming shortened V by 8 bases and J by 6 bases, and 10 bases separated the two germline ends. CDR3 length: 11 residues. CDR3 in amino acids: CASTYLDGYTF. The CDR3 DNA reads TGTGCCAGCACCTACCTGGATGGCTACACCTTC. The full variable domain, with the rest looked up from reference TRBV18 and TRBJ1-2, is NAGVMQNPRHLVRRRGQEARLRCSPMKGHSHVYWYRQLPEEGLKFMVYLQKENIIDESGMPKERFSAEFPKEGPSILRIQQVVRGDSAAYFCASTYLDGYTFGSGTRLTVV.

The chain carries TRBV7-9 and TRBJ1-1; D uncertain. This CDR3 contains 15 residues. The V end was cut by 1 base, the J end by 0 bases, with 9 bases between. Germline V lookup: CDR1 SEHNR, CDR2 FQNEAQ (reference sequence). CDR3 protein: CASSLGPGMNTEAFF. CDR3 nucleotide sequence: TGTGCCAGCAGCTTAGGTCCGGGGATGAACACTGAAGCTTTCTTT.

V is TRBV6-5 and J is TRBJ2-7; 12 bases are shared with TRBD2. The junction had 5 bases not matched to a gene; V was cut back by 5 bases and J by 3 bases. The CDR3 length is 15 residues. Germline lookup yields CDR1 MNHEY and CDR2 SVGAGI. The CDR3 loop reads CASSNGLAGRYEQYF. CDR3 in DNA: TGTGCCAGCAGTAATGGACTAGCGGGGCGCTACGAGCAGTACTTC.

The V gene is TRBV29-1, the J gene TRBJ2-3; 7 bases are shared with TRBD2. The CDR3 has 13 residues. V was pared by 3 bases and J by 1 base, with 1 base of the junction left unmatched. CDR1 and CDR2 from the germline V gene are SQVTM and ANQGSEA. CDR3 sequence (DNA): TGCAGCGTTGACACTAGCGGCACAGATACGCAGTATTTT. Its protein product is CSVDTSGTDTQYF.

This clone was observed a single time. V gene TRBV9 combines with J gene TRBJ2-3; 9 nucleotides align to TRBD2. This CDR3 is 15 amino acids long. J gave up 3 bases and V 4 bases, and 6 bases lay outside the gene matches. Germline CDR1 is SGDLS and CDR2 is YYNGEE. This chain's CDR3 is CASSITSGWTDTQYF. In DNA form, the CDR3 reads TGTGCCAGCAGCATTACTAGCGGGTGGACAGATACGCAGTATTTT.

V is TRBV7-9 and J is TRBJ2-2; D remains unclear. V was cut by 5 bases and J by 1 base, with 5 bases left in between. From germline, CDR1 is SEHNR and CDR2 FQNEAQ (reference sequence). This CDR3 has 13 residues. CDR3 region: CASSPVNTGELFF. DNA for the CDR3: TGTGCCAGCAGCCCGGTGAACACCGGGGAGCTGTTTTTT.

The chain is built from TRBV18 and TRBJ1-2; D perhaps matches TRBD1 (6 bases). This CDR3 contains 17 residues. Germline CDR1 and CDR2: KGHSH and LQKENI. V lost 0 bases, J lost 4 bases, and 18 bases lay in between. The CDR3: CASSPPNGRGGTYGYTF. The CDR3 DNA is TGTGCCAGCTCACCACCTAACGGAAGGGGGGGAACCTATGGCTACACCTTC.

This clone turned up a few times. DNA of the CDR3: TGTGCCACCAGCAGAGATGGCTCGGGGAACACTGAAGCTTTCTTT. It codes for CATSRDGSGNTEAFF. This chain uses TRBV15 with TRBJ1-1; D ambiguous. With 0 bases removed from V and 1 base from J, the gap between germline ends came to 9 bases. Germline V lookup: CDR1 LNHNV, CDR2 YYDKDF (reference sequence). The CDR3 sequence is 15 residues long.

The rearrangement joins TRBV5-1 to TRBJ2-7; D remains unclear. Germline lookup yields CDR1 SGHRS and CDR2 YFSETQ. V was cut by 3 bases and J by 6 bases, with 19 bases left in between. This CDR3 has 15 amino acids. Here the CDR3 reads CASSSWAPSSAEQYF. The DNA for the CDR3 is TGCGCCAGCAGCTCCTGGGCCCCGAGTTCGGCCGAGCAGTACTTC.

V usage is TRBV6-5 and J usage is TRBJ1-3, with D maybe TRBD1 (6 bases). This CDR3 has 13 residues. CDR1 is MNHEY and CDR2 is SVGAGI in the germline V gene. Trimming left V 0 bases short and J 8 bases short, with 8 bases between. CDR3 DNA sequence: TGTGCCAGCAGTTACTCTTGGGGGCACACCATATATTTT. Residues: CASSYSWGHTIYF.